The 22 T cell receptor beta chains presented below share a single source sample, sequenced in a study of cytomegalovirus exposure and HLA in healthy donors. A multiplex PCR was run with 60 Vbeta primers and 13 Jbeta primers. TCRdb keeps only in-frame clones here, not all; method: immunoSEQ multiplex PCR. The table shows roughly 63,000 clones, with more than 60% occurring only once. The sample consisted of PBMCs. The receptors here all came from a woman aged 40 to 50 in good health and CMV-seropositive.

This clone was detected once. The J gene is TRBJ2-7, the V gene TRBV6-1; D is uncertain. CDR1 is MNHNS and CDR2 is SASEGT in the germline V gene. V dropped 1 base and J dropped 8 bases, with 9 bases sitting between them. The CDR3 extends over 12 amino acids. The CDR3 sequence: CASSEGRLQQYF. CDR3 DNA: TGTGCCAGCAGTGAAGGCAGGCTGCAGCAGTACTTC.

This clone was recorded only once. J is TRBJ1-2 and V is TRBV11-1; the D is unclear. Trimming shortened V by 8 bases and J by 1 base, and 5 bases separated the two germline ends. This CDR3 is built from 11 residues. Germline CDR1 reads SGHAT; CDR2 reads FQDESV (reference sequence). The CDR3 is CASRGNYGYTF. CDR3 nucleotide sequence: TGTGCCAGCCGAGGTAACTATGGCTACACCTTC.

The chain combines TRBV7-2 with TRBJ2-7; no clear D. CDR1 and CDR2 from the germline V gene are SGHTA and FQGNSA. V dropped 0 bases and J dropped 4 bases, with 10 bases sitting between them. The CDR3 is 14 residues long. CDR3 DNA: TGTGCCAGCAGCTTAGCATCAACACGTTACGAGCAGTACTTC. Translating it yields CASSLASTRYEQYF. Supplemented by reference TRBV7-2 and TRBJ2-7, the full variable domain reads GAGVSQSPSNKVTEKGKDVELRCDPISGHTALYWYRQSLGQGLEFLIYFQGNSAPDKSGLPSDRFSAERTGGSVSTLTIQRTQQEDSAVYLCASSLASTRYEQYFGPGTRLTVT.

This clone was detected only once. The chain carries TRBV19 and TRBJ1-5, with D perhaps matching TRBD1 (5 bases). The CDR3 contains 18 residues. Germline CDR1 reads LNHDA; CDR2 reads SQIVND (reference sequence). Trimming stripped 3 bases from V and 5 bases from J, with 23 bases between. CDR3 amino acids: CASSMGGQTSSFYQPQHF. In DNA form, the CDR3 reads TGTGCCAGTAGTATGGGAGGACAAACCTCGTCTTTTTATCAGCCCCAGCATTTT.

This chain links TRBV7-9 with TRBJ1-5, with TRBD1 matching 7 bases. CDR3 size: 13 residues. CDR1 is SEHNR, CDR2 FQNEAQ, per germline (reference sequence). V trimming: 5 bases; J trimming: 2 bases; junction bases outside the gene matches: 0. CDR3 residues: CASSGTGNQPQHF. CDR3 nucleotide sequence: TGTGCCAGCAGCGGGACAGGCAATCAGCCCCAGCATTTT.

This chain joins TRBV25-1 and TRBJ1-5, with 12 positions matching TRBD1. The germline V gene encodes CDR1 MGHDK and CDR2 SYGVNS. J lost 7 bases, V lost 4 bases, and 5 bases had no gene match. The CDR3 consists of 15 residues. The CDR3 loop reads CASSAGTGGGQPQHF. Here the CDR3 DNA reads TGTGCCAGCAGTGCCGGGACAGGGGGCGGCCAGCCCCAGCATTTT.

The CDR3 nucleotides are TGTGCCAGTAGTAAGGGAGCGATCGATCAGCGTTTCTTT. This translates into CASSKGAIDQRFF. The V gene is TRBV19, the J gene TRBJ1-1; the D is unclear. Deletions cut 4 bases from V and 13 bases from J, with 19 bases between. CDR3 size: 13 residues. Looked up from germline, CDR1 is LNHDA and CDR2 is SQIVND (reference sequence).

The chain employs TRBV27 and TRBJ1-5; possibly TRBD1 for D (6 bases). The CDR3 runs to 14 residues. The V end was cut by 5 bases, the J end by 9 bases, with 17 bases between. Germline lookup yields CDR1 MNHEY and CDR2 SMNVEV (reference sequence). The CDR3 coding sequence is TGTGCCAGCAGTACCGGACAGAGAGTAGGGCCCCAGCATTTT. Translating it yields CASSTGQRVGPQHF.

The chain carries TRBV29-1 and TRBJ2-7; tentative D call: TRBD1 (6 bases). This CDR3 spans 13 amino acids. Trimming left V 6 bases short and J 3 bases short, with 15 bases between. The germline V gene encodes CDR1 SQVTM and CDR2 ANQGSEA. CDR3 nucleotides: TGCAGCGTCACCCGGACAGAGAGCTACGAGCAGTACTTC. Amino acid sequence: CSVTRTESYEQYF.

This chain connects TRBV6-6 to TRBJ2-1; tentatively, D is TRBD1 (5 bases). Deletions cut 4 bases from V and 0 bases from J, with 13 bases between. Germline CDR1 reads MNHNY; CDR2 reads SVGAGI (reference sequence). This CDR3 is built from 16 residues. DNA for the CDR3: TGTGCCAGCAGTTCCGCGGACATCAGCTCCTACAATGAGCAGTTCTTC. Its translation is CASSSADISSYNEQFF.

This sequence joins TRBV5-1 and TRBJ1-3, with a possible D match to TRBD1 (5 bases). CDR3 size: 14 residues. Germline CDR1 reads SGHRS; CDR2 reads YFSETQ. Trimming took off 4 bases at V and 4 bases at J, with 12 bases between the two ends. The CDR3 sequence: CASSQDTAGNTIYF. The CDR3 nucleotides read TGCGCCAGCAGCCAGGACACAGCGGGAAACACCATATATTTT. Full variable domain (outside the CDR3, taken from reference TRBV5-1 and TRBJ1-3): KAGVTQTPRYLIKTRGQQVTLSCSPISGHRSVSWYQQTPGQGLQFLFEYFSETQRNKGNFPGRFSGRQFSNSRSEMNVSTLELGDSALYLCASSQDTAGNTIYFGEGSWLTVV.

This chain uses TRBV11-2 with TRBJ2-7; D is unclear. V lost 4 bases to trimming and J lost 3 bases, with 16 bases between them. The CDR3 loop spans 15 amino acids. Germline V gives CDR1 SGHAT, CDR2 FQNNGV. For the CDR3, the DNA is TGTGCCAGCAGCTCACCGAGACTGGCCCACTACGAGCAGTACTTC. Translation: CASSSPRLAHYEQYF.

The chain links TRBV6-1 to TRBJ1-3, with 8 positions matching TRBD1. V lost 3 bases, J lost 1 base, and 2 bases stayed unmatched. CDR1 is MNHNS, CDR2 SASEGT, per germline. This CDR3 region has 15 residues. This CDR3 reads CASSDTGGSGNTIYF. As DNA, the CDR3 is TGTGCCAGCAGTGATACAGGGGGTTCTGGAAACACCATATATTTT.

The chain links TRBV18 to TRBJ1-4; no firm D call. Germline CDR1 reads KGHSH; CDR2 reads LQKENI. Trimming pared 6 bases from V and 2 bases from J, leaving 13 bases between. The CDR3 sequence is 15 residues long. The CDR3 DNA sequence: TGTGCCAGCTCCCTCGACATTCCGACTAATGAAAAACTGTTTTTT. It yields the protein CASSLDIPTNEKLFF. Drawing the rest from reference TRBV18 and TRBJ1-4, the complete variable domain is NAGVMQNPRHLVRRRGQEARLRCSPMKGHSHVYWYRQLPEEGLKFMVYLQKENIIDESGMPKERFSAEFPKEGPSILRIQQVVRGDSAAYFCASSLDIPTNEKLFFGSGTQLSVL.

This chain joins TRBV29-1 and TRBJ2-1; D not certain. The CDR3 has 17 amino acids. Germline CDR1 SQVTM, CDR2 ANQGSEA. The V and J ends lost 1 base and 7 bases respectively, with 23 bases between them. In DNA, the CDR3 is TGCAGCGTTGAAGGGAGTTATGAAGGATTGAAAAGAAATGAGCAGTTCTTC. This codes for CSVEGSYEGLKRNEQFF.

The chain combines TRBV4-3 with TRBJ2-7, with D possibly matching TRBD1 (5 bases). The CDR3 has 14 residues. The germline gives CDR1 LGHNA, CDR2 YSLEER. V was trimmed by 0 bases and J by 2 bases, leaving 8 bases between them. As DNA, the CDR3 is TGCGCCAGCAGCCAAGATCAGGGTACCTACGAGCAGTACTTC. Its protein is CASSQDQGTYEQYF.

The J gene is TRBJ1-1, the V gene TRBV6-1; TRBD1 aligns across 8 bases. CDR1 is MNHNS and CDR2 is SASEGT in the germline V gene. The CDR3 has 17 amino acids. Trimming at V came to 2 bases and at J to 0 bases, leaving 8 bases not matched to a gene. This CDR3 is CASSELGTGRLNTEAFF. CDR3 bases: TGTGCCAGCAGTGAATTAGGGACAGGACGCTTGAACACTGAAGCTTTCTTT.

The CDR3 here is CAWSLRVTEAFF. The CDR3 DNA reads as TGTGCCTGGAGTTTGAGGGTCACTGAAGCTTTCTTT. The chain is built from TRBV30 and TRBJ1-1; D unclear. The V gene lost 2 bases and the J gene lost 4 bases, with 8 bases spanning the gap. Germline lookup yields CDR1 GTSNPN and CDR2 SVGIG (reference sequence). The CDR3 length is 12 residues.

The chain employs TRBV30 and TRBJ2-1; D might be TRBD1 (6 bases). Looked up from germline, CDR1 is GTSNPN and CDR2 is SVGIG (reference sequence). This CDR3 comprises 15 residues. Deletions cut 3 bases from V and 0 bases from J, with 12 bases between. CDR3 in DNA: TGTGCCTGGAGGGGGTTAGGGGGCTCCTACAATGAGCAGTTCTTC. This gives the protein CAWRGLGGSYNEQFF.

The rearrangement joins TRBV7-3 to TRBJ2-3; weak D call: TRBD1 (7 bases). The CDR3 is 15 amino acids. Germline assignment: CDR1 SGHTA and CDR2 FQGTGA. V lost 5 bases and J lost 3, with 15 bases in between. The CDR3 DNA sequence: TGTGCCAGCAGCGCCCAGGGGGGCGAAACAGATACGCAGTATTTT. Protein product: CASSAQGGETDTQYF.

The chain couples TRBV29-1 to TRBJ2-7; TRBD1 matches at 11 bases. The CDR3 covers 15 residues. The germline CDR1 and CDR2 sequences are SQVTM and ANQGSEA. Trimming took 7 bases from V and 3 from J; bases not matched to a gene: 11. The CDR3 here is CSGVNGQGAVYEQYF. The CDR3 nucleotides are TGCAGCGGCGTGAACGGACAGGGGGCAGTCTACGAGCAGTACTTC.

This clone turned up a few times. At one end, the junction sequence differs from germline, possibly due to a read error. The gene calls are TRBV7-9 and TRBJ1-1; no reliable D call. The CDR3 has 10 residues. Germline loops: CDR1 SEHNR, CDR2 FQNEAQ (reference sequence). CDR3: CSSSLLLAFF. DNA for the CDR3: TGTTCCAGCAGCTTACTCCTAGCTTTCTTT.